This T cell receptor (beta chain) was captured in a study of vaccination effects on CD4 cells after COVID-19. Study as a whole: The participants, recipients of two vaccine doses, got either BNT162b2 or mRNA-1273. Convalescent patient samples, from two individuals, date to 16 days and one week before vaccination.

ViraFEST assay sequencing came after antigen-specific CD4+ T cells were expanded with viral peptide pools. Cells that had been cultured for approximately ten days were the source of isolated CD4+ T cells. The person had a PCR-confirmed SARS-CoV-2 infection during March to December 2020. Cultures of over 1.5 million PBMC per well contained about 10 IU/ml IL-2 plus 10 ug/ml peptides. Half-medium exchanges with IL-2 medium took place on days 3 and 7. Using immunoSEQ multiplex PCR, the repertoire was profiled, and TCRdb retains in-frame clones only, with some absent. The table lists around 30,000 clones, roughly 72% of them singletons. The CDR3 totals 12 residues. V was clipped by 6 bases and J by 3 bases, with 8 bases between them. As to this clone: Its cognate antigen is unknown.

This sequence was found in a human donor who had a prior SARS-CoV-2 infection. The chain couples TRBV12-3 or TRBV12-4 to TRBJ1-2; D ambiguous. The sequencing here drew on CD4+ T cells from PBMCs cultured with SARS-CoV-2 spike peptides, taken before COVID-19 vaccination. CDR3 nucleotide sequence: TGTGCCAGCAGCCGTAATTACTATGGCTACACCTTC. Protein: CASSRNYYGYTF.